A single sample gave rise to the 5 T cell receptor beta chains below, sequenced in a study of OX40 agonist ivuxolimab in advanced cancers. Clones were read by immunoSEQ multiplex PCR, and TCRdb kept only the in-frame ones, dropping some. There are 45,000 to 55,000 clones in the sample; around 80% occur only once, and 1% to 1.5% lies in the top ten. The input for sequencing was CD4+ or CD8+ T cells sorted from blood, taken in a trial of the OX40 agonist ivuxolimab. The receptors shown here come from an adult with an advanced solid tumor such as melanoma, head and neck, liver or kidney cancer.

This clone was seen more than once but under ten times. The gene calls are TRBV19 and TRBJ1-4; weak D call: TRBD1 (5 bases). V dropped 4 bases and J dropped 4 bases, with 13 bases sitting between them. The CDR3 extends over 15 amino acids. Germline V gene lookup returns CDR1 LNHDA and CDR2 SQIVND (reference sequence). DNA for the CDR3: TGTGCCAGTAGTACACCGGGACGGGATAATGAAAAACTGTTTTTT. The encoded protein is CASSTPGRDNEKLFF.

The DNA for the CDR3 is TGTGCCAGCAGTTACTCTTTTGACTCTGGAAACACCATATATTTT. Its protein is CASSYSFDSGNTIYF. The chain is built from TRBV6-6 and TRBJ1-3; D is ambiguous. Between the trimmed V and J ends, which lost 0 bases and 0 bases, there was a span of 6 bases. The CDR3 length is 15 residues. Germline V CDR1 and CDR2: MNHNY, SVGAGI (reference sequence).

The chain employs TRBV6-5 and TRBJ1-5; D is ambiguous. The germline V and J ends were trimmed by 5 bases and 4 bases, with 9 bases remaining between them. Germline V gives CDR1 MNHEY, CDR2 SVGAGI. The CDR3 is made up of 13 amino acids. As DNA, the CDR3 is TGTGCCAGCAGTGAACTGGGGAATCAGCCCCAGCATTTT. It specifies CASSELGNQPQHF.

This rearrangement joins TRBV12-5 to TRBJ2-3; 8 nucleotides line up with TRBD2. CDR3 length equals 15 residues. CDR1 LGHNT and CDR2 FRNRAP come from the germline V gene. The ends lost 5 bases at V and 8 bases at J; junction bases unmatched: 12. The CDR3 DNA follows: TGTGCTAGTGGTGCATCCGGGACTAGAAGGTCTACGCAGTATTTT. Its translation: CASGASGTRRSTQYF. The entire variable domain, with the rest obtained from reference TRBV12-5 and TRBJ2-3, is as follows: DARVTQTPRHKVTEMGQEVTMRCQPILGHNTVFWYRQTMMQGLELLAYFRNRAPLDDSGMPKDRFSAEMPDATLATLKIQPSEPRDSAVYFCASGASGTRRSTQYFGPGTRLTVL.

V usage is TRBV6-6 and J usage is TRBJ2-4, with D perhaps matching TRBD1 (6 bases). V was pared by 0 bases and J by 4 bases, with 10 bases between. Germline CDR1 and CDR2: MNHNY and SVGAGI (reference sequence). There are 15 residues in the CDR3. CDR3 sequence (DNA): TGTGCCAGCAGTTACTCTTTGCAGGGGAAAAACATTCAGTACTTC. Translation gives CASSYSLQGKNIQYF.